The 26 T cell receptor beta chains presented below share a single source sample, sequenced in a study of T cells in localized non-small cell lung cancer. TCRdb's table, derived via immunoSEQ multiplex PCR, lists solely in-frame clones and lacks some. The data show some 1,100 clones, roughly 25% seen once. Here the sequenced sample was normal lung tissue next to the tumor, taken before any cancer treatment. The origin of the receptors is a woman aged 40-70 years with stage I squamous cell lung carcinoma.

This chain connects TRBV5-1 to TRBJ1-1; 7 bases align to TRBD1. Germline V gene data show CDR1 as SGHRS and CDR2 as YFSETQ. V dropped 5 bases and J dropped 1; count of bases not matched to a gene: 5. The CDR3 has 14 residues. In DNA form, the CDR3 reads TGCGCCAGCAGGATGGGGACAGAGAACACTGAAGCTTTCTTT. This encodes CASRMGTENTEAFF.

This clone was counted between two and nine times. V usage is TRBV19 and J usage is TRBJ1-1, with D possibly matching TRBD1 (6 bases). CDR3 length: 13 amino acids. Trimming cost V 7 bases and J 6 bases, with 15 bases left between them. CDR1 and CDR2 from the germline V gene are LNHDA and SQIVND (reference sequence). CDR3: CASTGRGLPEAFF. CDR3 DNA: TGTGCCAGTACCGGCAGGGGATTACCTGAAGCTTTCTTT.

The gene calls are TRBV5-1 and TRBJ2-2, with 7 bases identical to TRBD1. This CDR3 is built from 16 residues. V shed 5 bases and J 2 bases; nucleotides not matched to a gene: 9. Germline V gives CDR1 SGHRS, CDR2 YFSETQ. CDR3 in DNA: TGCGCCAGCAGTTGGCTTGGGACAGCTAACACCGGGGAGCTGTTTTTT. Translation: CASSWLGTANTGELFF.

This clone has more than one count but fewer than ten. The chain has TRBV6-8 and TRBJ1-5, with 7 bases lining up with TRBD1. The J segment lost 5 bases and the V segment lost 7 bases, leaving 8 bases of the junction unmatched. This CDR3 contains 14 residues. CDR1 and CDR2 (germline): MNHGY, SAAAGT. CDR3 residues: CASNPDRDDQPQHF. As DNA, the CDR3 is TGTGCCAGCAATCCTGACAGGGACGATCAGCCCCAGCATTTT.

This chain connects TRBV11-3 to TRBJ2-7, with TRBD1 matching 9 bases. Trimming cost V 5 bases and J 3 bases; bases outside gene matches: 5. The CDR3 is 14 residues long. The germline V gene encodes CDR1 SGHNT and CDR2 YENEEA. The CDR3 DNA is TGTGCCAGCAGCCAAGGACAGGGGCTCTACGAGCAGTACTTC. It translates to CASSQGQGLYEQYF.

The chain carries TRBV6-1 and TRBJ2-3; 7 positions agree with TRBD2. The V gene's germline CDR1 is MNHNS and CDR2 SASEGT. The CDR3 totals 16 residues. Trimming cost V 0 bases and J 2 bases; bases outside gene matches: 5. CDR3 residues: CASSEAASGITDTQYF. As DNA, the CDR3 is TGTGCCAGCAGTGAAGCAGCTAGCGGAATCACAGATACGCAGTATTTT.

V and J are TRBV9 and TRBJ1-2; 7 bases map to TRBD1. Germline V gene lookup returns CDR1 SGDLS and CDR2 YYNGEE. The CDR3 totals 16 residues. Germline trimming cut 4 bases from V and 8 bases from J; bases unmatched to any gene: 17. The CDR3 loop is CASSRKGTAPQEGYTF. CDR3 in DNA: TGTGCCAGCAGCCGTAAGGGGACAGCGCCACAGGAGGGCTACACCTTC.

This clone was counted a few times. This chain uses TRBV11-3 with TRBJ2-3, with D possibly matching TRBD2 (6 bases). Germline V gene sequence: CDR1 SGHNT, CDR2 YENEEA. Trimming shortened V by 4 bases and J by 4 bases, and 12 bases separated the two germline ends. The CDR3 extends over 14 amino acids. CDR3 DNA: TGTGCCAGCAGCTCTTCCCCGGGGGCAGATACGCAGTATTTT. Amino acid sequence: CASSSSPGADTQYF.

This chain joins TRBV6-8 and TRBJ1-1, with no clear D. Trimming stripped 4 bases from V and 8 bases from J, with 17 bases between. The CDR3 loop spans 14 amino acids. CDR1 and CDR2 from the germline V gene are MNHGY and SAAAGT. The CDR3 region has the DNA TGTGCCAGCAGTTTAGAAACACTGCAAGACGAAGCTTTCTTT. It yields the protein CASSLETLQDEAFF.

This chain uses TRBV11-3 with TRBJ1-1, with 8 bases that match TRBD1. Germline V gene lookup returns CDR1 SGHNT and CDR2 YENEEA. This CDR3 is built from 17 residues. The V segment lost 4 bases and the J segment 4 bases; nucleotides outside the gene matches: 14. The CDR3 nucleotides are TGTGCCAGCAGCTCGACGACAGGGGTGCGTTTGGGCACTGAAGCTTTCTTT. It yields the protein CASSSTTGVRLGTEAFF.

The sample holds a few counts of this clone. The chain couples TRBV4-1 to TRBJ2-7, with 9 nucleotides matching TRBD1. The V gene end was trimmed by 1 base and the J gene end by 2 bases; junction bases not matched to a gene: 6. This CDR3 is built from 16 residues. In germline, CDR1 is MGHRA, CDR2 YSYEKL. The CDR3 spells CASSQGGDRVTYEQYF. In DNA form, the CDR3 reads TGCGCCAGCAGCCAAGGAGGGGACAGGGTGACCTACGAGCAGTACTTC.

This clone appeared a few times. The chain is built from TRBV9 and TRBJ2-7; D may be TRBD1 (6 bases). This CDR3 contains 14 residues. Trimming took 4 bases from V and 3 from J, leaving 14 bases between them. The germline gives CDR1 SGDLS, CDR2 YYNGEE. CDR3 loop: CASSPPGHHYEQYF. CDR3 nucleotide sequence: TGTGCCAGCAGCCCCCCGGGACATCACTACGAGCAGTACTTC.

V gene TRBV11-3 combines with J gene TRBJ2-1, with 12 nucleotides matching TRBD2. CDR3 size: 15 residues. The J segment lost 7 bases and the V segment lost 4 bases, leaving 5 bases of the junction unmatched. Germline-derived CDR1 and CDR2 are SGHNT and YENEEA. The CDR3 is CASSSTSGGSNEQFF. The CDR3 coding sequence is TGTGCCAGCAGCTCGACTAGCGGGGGAAGTAATGAGCAGTTCTTC.

This clone is medium-sized. The chain joins TRBV11-3 to TRBJ1-2; 8 bases agree with TRBD1. V trimming: 5 bases; J trimming: 1 base; junction bases outside the gene matches: 3. From germline, CDR1 is SGHNT and CDR2 YENEEA. This CDR3 has 14 residues. The DNA for the CDR3 is TGTGCCAGCAGCGGGACAGGCTATAACTATGGCTACACCTTC. This sequence encodes CASSGTGYNYGYTF.

This clone was counted a few times. The CDR3 bases are TGTGCCAGCAGACCGGGACCCCCGGGGGTCAATGAGCAGTTCTTC. Protein product: CASRPGPPGVNEQFF. The chain is built from TRBV11-3 and TRBJ2-1; D possibly corresponds to TRBD2 (6 bases). V lost 6 bases and J 6 bases, leaving 18 bases between the germline ends. From germline, CDR1 is SGHNT and CDR2 YENEEA. There are 15 residues in the CDR3.

This clone was seen a few times. The rearrangement links TRBV11-1 to TRBJ2-5, with D possibly being TRBD1 or TRBD2 (5 bases each). The CDR3 is 15 amino acids. Germline CDR1 is SGHAT and CDR2 is FQDESV (reference sequence). Deletions cut 5 bases from V and 5 bases from J, with 18 bases between. CDR3 nucleotide sequence: TGTGCCAGCAGCCTACAGGTCCCTCGGAGGGAGACCCAGTACTTC. Residues: CASSLQVPRRETQYF.

V and J are TRBV14 and TRBJ1-1, with TRBD1 matching over 7 bases. The CDR3 sequence is 15 residues long. Per the germline V gene, CDR1 is SGHDN and CDR2 is FVKESK. The ends lost 4 bases at V and 2 bases at J; junction bases unmatched: 7. The CDR3 reads CASSPTGTANTEAFF. As DNA, the CDR3 is TGTGCCAGCAGCCCGACAGGGACAGCCAACACTGAAGCTTTCTTT.

The CDR3 here is CASGGTSGRGISYNEQFF. The CDR3, as DNA: TGTGCCAGTGGGGGGACTAGCGGGAGGGGTATTTCCTACAATGAGCAGTTCTTC. This chain joins TRBV19 and TRBJ2-1; 16 nucleotides align to TRBD2. Trimming at V came to 8 bases and at J to 1 base, leaving 8 bases not matched to a gene. Germline CDR1 is LNHDA and CDR2 is SQIVND (reference sequence). CDR3 length: 18 amino acids.

The chain is built from TRBV28 and TRBJ1-4; 7 bases are shared with TRBD1. Germline V gene data show CDR1 as MDHEN and CDR2 as SYDVKM. The CDR3 runs to 14 residues. V lost 6 bases, J lost 3 bases, and 4 bases stayed unmatched. Here the CDR3 reads CASRPGQPNEKLFF. CDR3 DNA sequence: TGTGCCAGCAGACCGGGACAGCCTAATGAAAAACTGTTTTTT.

This clone was counted a few times. CDR3 sequence (DNA): TGTGCCAGCACCATGGCGGGACAGGGGGCTGGAGGCTACACCTTC. Amino acids: CASTMAGQGAGGYTF. The chain recombines TRBV28 with TRBJ1-2; 12 bases agree with TRBD1. The CDR3 totals 15 residues. Germline V gives CDR1 MDHEN, CDR2 SYDVKM. The J segment lost 8 bases and the V segment lost 7 bases, leaving 11 bases of the junction unmatched.

This clone has only a few counts. This chain connects TRBV9 to TRBJ2-3; tentatively, D is TRBD1 (5 bases). Germline lookup yields CDR1 SGDLS and CDR2 YYNGEE. V lost 2 bases and J lost 2, with 9 bases in between. CDR3 size: 14 residues. CDR3 in DNA: TGTGCCAGCAGCGTGGACATGCTCACAGATACGCAGTATTTT. It codes for CASSVDMLTDTQYF.

This clone was picked up a small number of times. V gene TRBV25-1 combines with J gene TRBJ2-3; TRBD2 matches 7 bases. The CDR3 contains 16 residues. The ends lost 1 base at V and 0 bases at J; junction bases unmatched: 4. Germline assignment: CDR1 MGHDK and CDR2 SYGVNS. CDR3 nucleotide sequence: TGTGCCAGCAGTGAATTGAGTAGCGGGAGCACAGATACGCAGTATTTT. Protein product: CASSELSSGSTDTQYF.

The chain carries TRBV19 and TRBJ1-2; weak D call: TRBD1 (5 bases). Trimming removed 6 bases from V and 4 bases from J, with 15 bases in between. CDR1 and CDR2 (germline): LNHDA, SQIVND (reference sequence). CDR3 length: 14 amino acids. This chain's CDR3 is CASSPSRQTYGYTF. As DNA, the CDR3 is TGTGCCAGTAGCCCATCGCGACAGACCTATGGCTACACCTTC.

V and J are TRBV1 and TRBJ2-5; the table's TRBD1 call for D was not verified on the DNA. TRBV1 counts as a pseudogene. The CDR3 sequence is 13 residues long. In DNA form, the CDR3 reads TGCGCCAGCAGCCAACCCAACCAAGAGACCCAGTACTTC. Amino acids: CASSQPNQETQYF.

The rearrangement joins TRBV6-8 to TRBJ1-5, with D perhaps matching TRBD1 (6 bases). This CDR3 contains 14 residues. The V end lost 4 bases, the J end lost 2 bases, and 9 bases lay between the germline ends. The germline V gene has CDR1 MNHGY and CDR2 SAAAGT. The CDR3 reads CASSSGAGNQPQHF. In DNA, the CDR3 is TGTGCCAGCAGTTCAGGGGCGGGCAATCAGCCCCAGCATTTT.

The V gene is TRBV5-1, the J gene TRBJ2-6; D perhaps matches TRBD1 (6 bases). Germline V gene data show CDR1 as SGHRS and CDR2 as YFSETQ. The CDR3 extends over 18 amino acids. V gave up 0 bases and J gave up 0 bases, with 13 bases separating them. The CDR3 nucleotides read TGCGCCAGCAGCTTGGTTCAGGGGCCAAGCTCTGGGGCCAACGTCCTGACTTTC. Encoded protein: CASSLVQGPSSGANVLTF.